Each of the 11 T cell receptor beta chains below was sequenced from the same sample in a study of chemoradiotherapy in HPV16-positive cancers. Here immunoSEQ multiplex PCR was the method, and the copy in TCRdb shows in-frame clones only, minus some. The data hold over 10,000 clones, with roughly 63% observed a single time. This specimen was collected from a patient who underwent chemoradiotherapy. These receptor sequences come from a human donor with HPV-associated anogenital cancer.

This clone was seen only a few times. The chain is built from TRBV18 and TRBJ1-3, with 8 bases fitting TRBD1. The CDR3 length is 15 residues. V gave up 3 bases and J gave up 3 bases; unmatched junction bases: 4. Germline values: CDR1 KGHSH, CDR2 LQKENI. CDR3 nucleotides: TGTGCCAGCTCACCCTCCGGGACAGGTGGAAACACCATATATTTT. This translates into CASSPSGTGGNTIYF.

The chain joins TRBV29-1 to TRBJ2-7, with a tentative D call TRBD1 (6 bases). The CDR3 contains 14 residues. From germline, CDR1 is SQVTM and CDR2 ANQGSEA. Trimming shortened V by 6 bases and J by 0 bases, and 15 bases separated the two germline ends. The CDR3 DNA sequence: TGCAGCGTACAGACAGGAGCCCTCTCCTACGAGCAGTACTTC. The encoded protein is CSVQTGALSYEQYF.

The chain is built from TRBV29-1 and TRBJ2-3; possible D gene TRBD1, 5 bases. Germline V gives CDR1 SQVTM, CDR2 ANQGSEA. Trimming stripped 4 bases from V and 2 bases from J, with 13 bases between. This CDR3 region has 14 residues. This chain's CDR3 is CSVGTDSYTDTQYF. CDR3 nucleotide sequence: TGCAGCGTTGGTACCGACAGTTACACAGATACGCAGTATTTT.

This clone is judged medium-sized. At one end the junction does not follow the germline gene, possibly because of a read error. This CDR3 is also generated by other DNA sequences in the sample. This rearrangement joins TRBV7-7 to TRBJ2-2; D perhaps matches TRBD1 (5 bases). The CDR3 contains 13 residues. Per the germline V gene, CDR1 is SSHAT and CDR2 is FNYEAQ (reference sequence). CDR3 nucleotides: TGTGCTAGCAGCTTAGGGGTTGGCGGGGAGCTGTTTTTT. It codes for CASSLGVGGELFF.

This clone has a handful of counts. V gene TRBV27 combines with J gene TRBJ1-6; no definite D call. Germline values: CDR1 MNHEY, CDR2 SMNVEV (reference sequence). There are 13 residues in the CDR3. Trimming took 2 bases from V and 2 from J, leaving 1 base between them. CDR3 in DNA: TGTGCCAGCAGTTTAGCCTATAATTCACCCCTCCACTTT. This codes for CASSLAYNSPLHF.

This clone was seen only a few times. The chain is built from TRBV27 and TRBJ2-3; 9 nucleotides match TRBD2. The V gene's germline CDR1 is MNHEY and CDR2 SMNVEV (reference sequence). The CDR3 spans 15 residues. V lost 5 bases and J lost 4; bases outside the gene matches: 7. CDR3 in DNA: TGTGCCAGCAGTCGGCGGGGGGGCGGCCCAGATACGCAGTATTTT. Encoded protein: CASSRRGGGPDTQYF.

J is TRBJ2-7 and V is TRBV11-2, with 7 bases that match TRBD1. The V gene's germline CDR1 is SGHAT and CDR2 FQNNGV. Trimming at V came to 5 bases and at J to 5 bases, leaving 12 bases not matched to a gene. This CDR3 comprises 15 residues. CDR3 region: CASSRNPGTENEQYF. DNA of the CDR3: TGTGCCAGCAGCCGAAACCCCGGGACAGAAAACGAGCAGTACTTC.

The V call is TRBV2, the J call TRBJ1-5, with D possibly being TRBD1 (6 bases). Trimming left V 5 bases short and J 4 bases short, with 18 bases between. The CDR3 length is 16 residues. Germline assignment: CDR1 SNHLY and CDR2 FYNNEI. CDR3 sequence reads: CASSPRGQGPNQPQHF. CDR3 DNA: TGTGCCAGCAGTCCCAGGGGCCAGGGGCCAAATCAGCCCCAGCATTTT.

The rearrangement uses TRBV27 and TRBJ1-2; tentatively, D is TRBD1 (6 bases). Germline CDR1 and CDR2: MNHEY and SMNVEV (reference sequence). The CDR3 length is 15 residues. Trimming stripped 5 bases from V and 2 bases from J, with 15 bases between. The CDR3 coding sequence is TGTGCCAGCAGTCCTAACGGACAGCTGAACTATGGCTACACCTTC. Translated, it gives CASSPNGQLNYGYTF.

J is TRBJ2-3 and V is TRBV28, with unresolved D. The V end was cut by 1 base, the J end by 4 bases, with 15 bases between. Germline CDR1 reads MDHEN; CDR2 reads SYDVKM. This CDR3 spans 16 amino acids. The CDR3 DNA is TGTGCCAGCAGTTTATTTCTCGGCCCCAGGCCAGATACGCAGTATTTT. Protein sequence: CASSLFLGPRPDTQYF.

This clone has a handful of counts. The V and J genes are TRBV7-9 and TRBJ2-1; D remains ambiguous. This CDR3 is 14 amino acids long. Trimming pared 1 base from V and 4 bases from J, leaving 8 bases between. In germline, CDR1 is SEHNR, CDR2 FQNEAQ (reference sequence). The CDR3 DNA follows: TGTGCCAGCAGCTTAGACTCGCGTTACAATGAGCAGTTCTTC. This gives the protein CASSLDSRYNEQFF. The full variable domain, rest sourced from reference TRBV7-9 and TRBJ2-1, is DTGVSQNPRHKITKRGQNVTFRCDPISEHNRLYWYRQTLGQGPEFLTYFQNEAQLEKSRLLSDRFSAERPKGSFSTLEIQRTEQGDSAMYLCASSLDSRYNEQFFGPGTRLTVL.